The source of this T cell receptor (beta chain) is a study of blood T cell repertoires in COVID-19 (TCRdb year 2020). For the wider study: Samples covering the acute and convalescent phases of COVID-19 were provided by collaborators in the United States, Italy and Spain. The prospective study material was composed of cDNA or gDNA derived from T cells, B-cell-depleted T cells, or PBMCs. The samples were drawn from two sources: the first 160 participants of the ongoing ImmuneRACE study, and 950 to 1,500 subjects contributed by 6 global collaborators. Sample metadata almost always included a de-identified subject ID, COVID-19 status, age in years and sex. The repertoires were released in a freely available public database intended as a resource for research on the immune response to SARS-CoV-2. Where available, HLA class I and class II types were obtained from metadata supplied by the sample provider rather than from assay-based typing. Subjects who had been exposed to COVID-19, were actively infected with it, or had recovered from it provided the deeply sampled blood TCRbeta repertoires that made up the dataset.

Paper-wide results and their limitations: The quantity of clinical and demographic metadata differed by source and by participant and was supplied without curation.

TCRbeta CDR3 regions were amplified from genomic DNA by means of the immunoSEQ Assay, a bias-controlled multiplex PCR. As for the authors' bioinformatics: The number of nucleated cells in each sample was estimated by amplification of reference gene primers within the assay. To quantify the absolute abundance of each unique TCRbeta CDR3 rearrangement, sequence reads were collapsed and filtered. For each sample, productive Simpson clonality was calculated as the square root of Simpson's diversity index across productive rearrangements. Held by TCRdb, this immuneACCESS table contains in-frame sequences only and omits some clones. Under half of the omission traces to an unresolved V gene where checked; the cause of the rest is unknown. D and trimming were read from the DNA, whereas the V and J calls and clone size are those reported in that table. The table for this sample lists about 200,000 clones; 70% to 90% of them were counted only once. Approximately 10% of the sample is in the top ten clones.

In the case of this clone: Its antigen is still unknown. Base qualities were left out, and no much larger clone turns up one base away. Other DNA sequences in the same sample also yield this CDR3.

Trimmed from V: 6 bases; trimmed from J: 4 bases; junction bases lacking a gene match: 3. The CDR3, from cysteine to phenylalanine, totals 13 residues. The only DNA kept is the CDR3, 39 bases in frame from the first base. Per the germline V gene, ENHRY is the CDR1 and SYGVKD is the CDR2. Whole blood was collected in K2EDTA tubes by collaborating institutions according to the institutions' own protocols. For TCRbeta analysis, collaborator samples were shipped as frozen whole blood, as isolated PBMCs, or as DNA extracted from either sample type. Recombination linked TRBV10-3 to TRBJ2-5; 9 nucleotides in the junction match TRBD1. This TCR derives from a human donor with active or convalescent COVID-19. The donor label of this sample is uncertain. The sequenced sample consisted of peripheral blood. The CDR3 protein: CAIRTGGGETQYF. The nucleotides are TGTGCCATCAGGACAGGGGGAGGAGAGACCCAGTACTTC.